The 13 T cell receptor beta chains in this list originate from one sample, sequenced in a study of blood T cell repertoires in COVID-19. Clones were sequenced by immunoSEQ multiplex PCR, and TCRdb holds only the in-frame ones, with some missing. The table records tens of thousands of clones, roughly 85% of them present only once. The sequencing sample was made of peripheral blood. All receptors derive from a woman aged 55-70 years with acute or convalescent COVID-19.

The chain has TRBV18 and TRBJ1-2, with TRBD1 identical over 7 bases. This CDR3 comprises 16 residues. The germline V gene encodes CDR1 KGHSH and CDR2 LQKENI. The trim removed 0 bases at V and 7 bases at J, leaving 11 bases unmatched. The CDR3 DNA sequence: TGTGCCAGCTCACCACCCTCACAGGGGTTTTTTTCTGGCTACACCTTC. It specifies CASSPPSQGFFSGYTF.

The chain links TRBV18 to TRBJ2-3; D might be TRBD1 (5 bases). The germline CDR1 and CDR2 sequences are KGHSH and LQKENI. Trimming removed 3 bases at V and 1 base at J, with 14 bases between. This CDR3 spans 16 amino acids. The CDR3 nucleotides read TGTGCCAGCTCACCTCTCCCCAGCAGGGGCACAGATACGCAGTATTTT. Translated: CASSPLPSRGTDTQYF.

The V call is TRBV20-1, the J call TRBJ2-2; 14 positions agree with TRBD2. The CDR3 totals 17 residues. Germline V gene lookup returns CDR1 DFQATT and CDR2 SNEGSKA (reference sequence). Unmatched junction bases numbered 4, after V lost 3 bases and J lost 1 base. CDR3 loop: CSASSGTSGGNTGELFF. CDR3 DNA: TGCAGTGCTAGTTCCGGGACTAGCGGGGGGAACACCGGGGAGCTGTTTTTT.

The CDR3 DNA reads as TGTGCCAGCAGCCAAAAAGCGGGGGGAACCACAGATACGCAGTATTTT. This sequence encodes CASSQKAGGTTDTQYF. The rearrangement links TRBV7-8 to TRBJ2-3, with TRBD2 matching 9 bases. CDR1 and CDR2 (germline): SGHVS, FQNEAQ. The ends lost 5 bases at V and 2 bases at J; junction bases unmatched: 8. CDR3 length: 16 amino acids.

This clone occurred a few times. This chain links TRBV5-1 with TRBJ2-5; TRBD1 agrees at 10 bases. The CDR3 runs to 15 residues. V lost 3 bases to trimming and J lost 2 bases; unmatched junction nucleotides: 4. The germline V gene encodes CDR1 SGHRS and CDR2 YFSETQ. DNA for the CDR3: TGCGCCAGCAGCTCAGGGACAGGGGTTCAAGAGACCCAGTACTTC. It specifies CASSSGTGVQETQYF.

This chain's CDR3 is CAWSEPGTVYNYGYTF. DNA of the CDR3: TGTGCCTGGAGTGAACCGGGGACAGTTTATAACTATGGCTACACCTTC. V gene TRBV30 combines with J gene TRBJ1-2; 7 nucleotides line up with TRBD1. J was trimmed by 1 base and V by 1 base; bases with no gene match: 9. Germline V gives CDR1 GTSNPN, CDR2 SVGIG (reference sequence). The length of the CDR3 is 16 residues.

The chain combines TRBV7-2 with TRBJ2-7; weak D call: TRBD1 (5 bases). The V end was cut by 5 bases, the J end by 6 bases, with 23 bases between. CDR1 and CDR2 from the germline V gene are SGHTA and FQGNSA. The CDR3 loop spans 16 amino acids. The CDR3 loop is CASSPMGGASSAEQYF. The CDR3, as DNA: TGTGCCAGCAGCCCTATGGGTGGGGCCAGCAGCGCCGAGCAGTACTTC.

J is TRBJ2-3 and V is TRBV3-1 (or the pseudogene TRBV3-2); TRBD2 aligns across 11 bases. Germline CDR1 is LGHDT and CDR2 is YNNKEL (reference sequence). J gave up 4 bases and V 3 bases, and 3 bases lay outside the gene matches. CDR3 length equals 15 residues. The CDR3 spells CASSHSGGAPDTQYF. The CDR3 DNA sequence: TGTGCCAGCAGCCATAGCGGGGGGGCCCCAGATACGCAGTATTTT.

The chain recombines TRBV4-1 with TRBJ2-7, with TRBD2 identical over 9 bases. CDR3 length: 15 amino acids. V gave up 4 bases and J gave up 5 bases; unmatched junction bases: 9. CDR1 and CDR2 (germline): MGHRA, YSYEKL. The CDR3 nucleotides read TGCGCCAGCAGCCGATCGGGACTAGCCGAGAACGAGCAGTACTTC. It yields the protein CASSRSGLAENEQYF.

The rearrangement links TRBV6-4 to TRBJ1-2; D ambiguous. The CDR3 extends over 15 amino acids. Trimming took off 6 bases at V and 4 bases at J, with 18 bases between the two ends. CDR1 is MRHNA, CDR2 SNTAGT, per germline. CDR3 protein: CASSSNSGSTYGYTF. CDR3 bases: TGTGCCAGCAGCTCAAACAGTGGGAGTACCTATGGCTACACCTTC.

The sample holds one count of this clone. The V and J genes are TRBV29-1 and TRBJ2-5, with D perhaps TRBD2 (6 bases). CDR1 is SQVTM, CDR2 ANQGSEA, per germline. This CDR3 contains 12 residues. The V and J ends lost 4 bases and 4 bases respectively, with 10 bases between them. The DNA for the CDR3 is TGCAGCGTTGCCCTAGCGTCAGAGACCCAGTACTTC. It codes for CSVALASETQYF. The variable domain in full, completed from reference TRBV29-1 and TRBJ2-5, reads SAVISQKPSRDICQRGTSLTIQCQVDSQVTMMFWYRQQPGQSLTLIATANQGSEATYESGFVIDKFPISRPNLTFSTLTVSNMSPEDSSIYLCSVALASETQYFGPGTRLLVL.

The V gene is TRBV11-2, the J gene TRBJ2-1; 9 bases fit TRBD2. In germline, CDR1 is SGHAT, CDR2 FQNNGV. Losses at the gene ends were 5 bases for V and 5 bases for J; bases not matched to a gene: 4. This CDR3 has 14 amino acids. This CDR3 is CASSVAGVNNEQFF. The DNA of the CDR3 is TGTGCCAGCAGCGTAGCGGGAGTTAACAATGAGCAGTTCTTC.

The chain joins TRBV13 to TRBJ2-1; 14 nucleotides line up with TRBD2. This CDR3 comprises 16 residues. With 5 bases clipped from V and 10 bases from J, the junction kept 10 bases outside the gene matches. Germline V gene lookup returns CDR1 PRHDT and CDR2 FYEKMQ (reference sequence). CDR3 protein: CASSPRTSGGPREQFF. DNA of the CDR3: TGTGCCAGCAGCCCAAGGACTAGCGGGGGGCCCAGAGAGCAGTTCTTC.